Judged by abundance, the clone carrying this TCR beta chain is medium-sized. The antigen is unknown. TCRdb's copy holds only in-frame clones and misses some; the assay was immunoSEQ multiplex PCR. Of nearly 50,000 clones in the sample, approximately 92% are singletons; the top ten hold approximately 12%. This sample was included in a study of CD4+ T cells in melanoma. Findings and caveats of the study: CD8+ T cell, macrophage and B cell function reportedly correlated with neoantigen-specific CD4+ T cells. Neoantigen-specific CD4+ T cells in melanoma reportedly had diverse differentiation states.

Germline assignment: CDR1 LGHNA and CDR2 YSLEER. V trimming: 0 bases; J trimming: 2 bases; junction bases outside the gene matches: 5. The CDR3 loop spans 16 amino acids. The rearrangement uses TRBV4-3 and TRBJ2-3, with 7 bases matching TRBD2. The sample consisted of peripheral blood. The receptor comes from a human donor with melanoma. This chain's CDR3 is CASSQDSSGVTDTQYF. The DNA of the CDR3 is TGCGCCAGCAGCCAAGATAGCAGCGGGGTCACAGATACGCAGTATTTT.